The rows below give T cell receptor beta chains drawn from one sample of a study of OX40 agonist ivuxolimab in advanced cancers. The table came from immunoSEQ multiplex PCR; TCRdb's copy has only in-frame clones and leaves some out. The data show approximately 74,000 clones, approximately 92% seen once. The specimen comprised CD4+ or CD8+ T cells sorted from blood, sampled in a trial of the OX40 agonist ivuxolimab. These receptors came from an adult with an advanced solid tumor such as melanoma, head and neck, liver or kidney cancer. Both conserved end residues are part of each CDR3. D genes are given only for firm matches. Only some rows state a clone size, as once, few, many or a class for expanded clones.

CDR3 length,V gene,J gene,clone size,D gene,CDR3 protein,CDR3 DNA
14,TRBV7-2,TRBJ2-7,.,TRBD1,CASSPGQGAREQYF,TGTGCCAGCAGCCCGGGACAGGGGGCGCGGGAGCAGTACTTC
15,TRBV27,TRBJ2-7,.,.,CASSLSRANPYEQYF,TGTGCCAGCAGTTTATCGAGAGCAAACCCCTACGAGCAGTACTTC
12,TRBV27,TRBJ2-3,.,.,CASTASGDTQYF,TGTGCCAGCACTGCGAGTGGGGATACGCAGTATTTT
13,TRBV7-6,TRBJ2-7,.,.,CASSMGLASEQYF,TGTGCCAGCAGCATGGGGCTAGCAAGCGAGCAGTACTTC
13,TRBV11-2,TRBJ2-2,.,.,CASSIGSAGELFF,TGTGCCAGCAGCATAGGTAGTGCCGGGGAGCTGTTTTTT
15,TRBV6-5,TRBJ1-5,.,.,CATKEGLTGSQPQHF,TGTGCCACCAAGGAGGGACTGACGGGAAGTCAGCCCCAGCATTTT
17,TRBV2,TRBJ2-3,.,TRBD2,CASIAGRSSGMADTQYF,TGTGCCAGCATAGCAGGGCGATCTAGCGGGATGGCAGATACGCAGTATTTT
14,TRBV11-3,TRBJ2-1,.,TRBD1,CASSLGQASNEQFF,TGTGCCAGCAGCCTTGGACAGGCTTCGAATGAGCAGTTCTTC
15,TRBV28,TRBJ1-4,.,TRBD1,CASSALTGTNEKLFF,TGTGCCAGCAGTGCCCTGACAGGGACCAATGAAAAACTGTTTTTT
17,TRBV5-1,TRBJ2-3,.,TRBD2,CASSLQLAGGGTDTQYF,TGCGCCAGCAGCTTGCAGCTAGCGGGAGGAGGGACAGATACGCAGTATTTT
13,TRBV25-1,TRBJ1-6,.,TRBD1,CASSATGDSPLHF,TGTGCCAGCAGTGCGACAGGGGATTCACCCCTCCACTTT
14,TRBV28,TRBJ2-7,.,.,CASSPPGRVYEQYF,TGTGCCAGCAGCCCCCCGGGCCGCGTTTACGAGCAGTACTTC
15,TRBV5-1,TRBJ1-5,.,TRBD1,CASSSGQGGNQPQHF,TGCGCCAGCAGCTCGGGACAGGGGGGCAATCAGCCCCAGCATTTT
13,TRBV6-4,TRBJ2-2,.,.,CASSTGNTGELFF,TGTGCCAGCAGCACAGGAAACACCGGGGAGCTGTTTTTT
15,TRBV4-1,TRBJ1-5,.,.,CASSQVSDNNQPQHF,TGCGCCAGCAGCCAAGTATCGGACAACAATCAGCCCCAGCATTTT
14,TRBV11-3,TRBJ2-3,.,.,CASSVQGGTDTQYF,TGTGCCAGCAGCGTCCAGGGAGGCACAGATACGCAGTATTTT
17,TRBV4-3,TRBJ2-1,.,.,CASSQDNGGRDVDEQFF,TGCGCCAGCAGCCAAGATAACGGTGGGCGAGATGTGGATGAGCAGTTCTTC
14,TRBV7-7,TRBJ2-3,.,.,CASSPDVYTDTQYF,TGTGCTAGCAGCCCGGACGTATACACAGATACGCAGTATTTT
15,TRBV6-6,TRBJ2-5,.,.,CASKMAETYQETQYF,TGTGCCAGCAAAATGGCGGAAACTTACCAAGAGACCCAGTACTTC
14,TRBV5-1,TRBJ2-2,.,.,CASSSGGYTGELFF,TGCGCCAGCAGCTCGGGCGGTTACACCGGGGAGCTGTTTTTT
15,TRBV27,TRBJ1-1,once,.,CASSLSTGGGLEAFF,TGTGCCAGCAGTTTAAGTACGGGGGGCGGCCTGGAAGCTTTCTTT
16,TRBV5-1,TRBJ2-1,once,.,CASSLGLGVSYNEQFF,TGCGCCAGCAGCTTGGGTCTAGGAGTATCCTACAATGAGCAGTTCTTC
15,TRBV19,TRBJ2-5,.,.,CASTFKPGHQETQYF,TGTGCCAGTACCTTCAAGCCGGGACACCAAGAGACCCAGTACTTC
13,TRBV29-1,TRBJ2-2,.,.,CSVDRELDGGLFF,TGCAGCGTTGATCGGGAACTAGACGGGGGGCTGTTTTTT
17,TRBV4-3,TRBJ2-3,.,TRBD2,CASSQDMSGTGPDTQYF,TGCGCCAGCAGCCAAGATATGAGCGGGACTGGACCGGATACGCAGTATTTT
13,TRBV7-2,TRBJ2-1,.,.,CASRRVPLNEQFF,TGTGCCAGCAGGCGGGTTCCCCTCAATGAGCAGTTCTTC
16,TRBV4-3,TRBJ2-7,once,.,CASSQVTNRYSYEQYF,TGCGCCAGCAGCCAAGTAACTAACCGGTATTCCTACGAGCAGTACTTC
11,TRBV28,TRBJ1-3,.,.,CASSPGNTIYF,TGTGCCAGCAGTCCTGGAAACACCATATATTTT
15,TRBV7-8,TRBJ2-2,.,.,CASGVGRLLLGELFF,TGTGCCAGCGGAGTCGGGCGGCTGCTGTTAGGGGAGCTGTTTTTT
15,TRBV4-2,TRBJ2-1,.,.,CASSPSGAPYNEQFF,TGTGCCAGCAGCCCCTCGGGGGCTCCCTACAATGAGCAGTTCTTC
13,TRBV19,TRBJ1-2,few,.,CASSMGENGGYTF,TGTGCCAGTAGTATGGGCGAAAACGGAGGCTACACCTTC
12,TRBV7-2,TRBJ2-7,once,.,CASSLIAYEQYF,TGTGCCAGCAGCTTAATTGCGTACGAGCAGTACTTC
15,TRBV7-9,TRBJ2-1,.,TRBD2,CASSPGGLAGLGQFF,TGTGCCAGCAGCCCGGGGGGACTAGCGGGATTGGGGCAGTTCTTC
14,TRBV19,TRBJ1-2,.,TRBD1,CASSIGTGGYGYTF,TGTGCCAGTAGTATCGGTACAGGGGGTTATGGCTACACCTTC
18,TRBV7-6,TRBJ2-7,.,TRBD2,CASSSLTSGRALNYEQYF,TGTGCCAGCAGCTCCCTGACTAGCGGGAGGGCCTTGAATTACGAGCAGTACTTC